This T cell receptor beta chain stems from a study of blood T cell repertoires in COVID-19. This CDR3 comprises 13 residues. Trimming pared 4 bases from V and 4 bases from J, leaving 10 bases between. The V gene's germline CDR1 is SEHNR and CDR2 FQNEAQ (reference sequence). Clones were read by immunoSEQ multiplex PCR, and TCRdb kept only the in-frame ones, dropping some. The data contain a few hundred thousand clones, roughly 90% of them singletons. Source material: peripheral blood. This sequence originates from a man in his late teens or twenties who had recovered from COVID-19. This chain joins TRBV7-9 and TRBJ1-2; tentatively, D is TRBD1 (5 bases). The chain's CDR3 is CASSWGDVYGYTF. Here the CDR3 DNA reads TGTGCCAGCAGCTGGGGGGACGTCTATGGCTACACCTTC.